Listed below are T cell receptor beta chains from one sample, sequenced in a study of siplizumab effects on memory and regulatory T cells. TCRdb keeps only in-frame clones here, not all; method: immunoSEQ multiplex PCR. The table lists 100,000 to 110,000 clones, about 91% of them singletons, with 0.14% to 0.15% in the top ten. What was sequenced was CD4+ T cells sorted from blood. The receptors stem from a human donor in good health. Both conserved end residues are part of each CDR3. A D gene is named only where the DNA matches it firmly. Where a row states a size, it is once, few, many or the class of an expanded clone; other rows omit it.

D gene	V gene	J gene	clone size	CDR3 DNA	CDR3 protein
-	TRBV7-9	TRBJ1-3	-	TGTGCCAGCAGCCGAGAACAGTCTGGAAACACCATATATTTT	CASSREQSGNTIYF
TRBD1	TRBV6-5	TRBJ1-1	-	TGTGCCAGCAGTTTGAACCGACAGGGAAGCACTGAAGCTTTCTTT	CASSLNRQGSTEAFF
-	TRBV28	TRBJ1-2	-	TGTGCCAGCAGTTCCCAAGGTGGCGGGGACTTAGGCTACACCTTC	CASSSQGGGDLGYTF
-	TRBV19	TRBJ1-6	-	TGTGCCAGTAGTATATATTCACAGTATAATTCACCCCTCCACTTT	CASSIYSQYNSPLHF
TRBD2	TRBV5-4	TRBJ2-5	once	TGTGCCAGCAGCGCCGGACTAGCGGGGGGTCAGAACCAAGAGACCCAGTACTTC	CASSAGLAGGQNQETQYF
TRBD1	TRBV27	TRBJ1-4	-	TGTGCCAGCAGGGGGACAGGGAGGGAAAAACTGTTTTTT	CASRGTGREKLFF
-	TRBV2	TRBJ2-3	-	TGTGCCAGCAGTGTTAATCGCGCAGATACGCAGTATTTT	CASSVNRADTQYF
TRBD1	TRBV29-1	TRBJ2-5	-	TGCAGCGCCAAGGGGGCCCCCCAAGAGACCCAGTACTTC	CSAKGAPQETQYF
-	TRBV5-1	TRBJ2-6	-	TGCGCCAGCAGCTTGCTGGGGGCTGGGGCCAACGTCCTGACTTTC	CASSLLGAGANVLTF
-	TRBV19	TRBJ2-5	-	TGTGCCAGTAGTAGTGGGGCAGAGACCCAGTACTTC	CASSSGAETQYF
-	TRBV2	TRBJ1-1	-	TGTGCCAGCAGTGAAGGGGGGCAGATCACTGAAGCTTTCTTT	CASSEGGQITEAFF
TRBD1	TRBV6-5	TRBJ1-6	-	TGTGCCAGCAGTTACTCCCCGGGACAGATTAATTCACCCCTCCACTTT	CASSYSPGQINSPLHF